Reported below is one T cell receptor beta chain. Both 60 Vbeta primers and 13 Jbeta primers went into the PCR. This table comes from immunoSEQ multiplex PCR, and its TCRdb copy is limited to in-frame clones, with some not included. The specimen's table records 40,000 to 50,000 clones. The data originate from a study of cytomegalovirus exposure and HLA in healthy donors. This receptor was obtained from a woman aged 25 to 39 in good health and CMV-seronegative. The sample consisted of PBMCs.

The CDR3 reads CASSLGGQGETQYF. The CDR3 bases are TGTGCCAGCAGCTTGGGTGGACAGGGAGAGACCCAGTACTTC. The chain recombines TRBV5-4 with TRBJ2-5; 8 bases are a match to TRBD1. After removal of 0 bases from V and 4 bases from J, the junction contained 2 bases not matched to a gene. The CDR3 sequence is 14 residues long. CDR1 and CDR2 from the germline V gene are SGHNT and YYREEE (reference sequence).